This paragraph reports one T cell receptor beta chain. This sample is drawn from a study of OX40 agonist ivuxolimab in advanced cancers. TCRdb's copy holds only in-frame clones and misses some; the assay was immunoSEQ multiplex PCR. The sample records about 58,000 clones, roughly nine tenths being singletons. The ends lost 4 bases at V and 5 bases at J; junction bases unmatched: 7. Germline assignment: CDR1 LNHDA and CDR2 SQIVND (reference sequence). This CDR3 has 15 amino acids. This sample comprised CD4+ or CD8+ T cells sorted from blood, obtained in a trial of the OX40 agonist ivuxolimab. The rearrangement joins TRBV19 to TRBJ2-7; 11 positions match TRBD2. This TCR was sampled from an adult with an advanced solid tumor such as melanoma, head and neck, liver or kidney cancer. CDR3 sequence reads: CASSTSTSGMNEQYF. The CDR3 DNA follows: TGTGCCAGTAGTACGTCGACTAGCGGGATGAACGAGCAGTACTTC.